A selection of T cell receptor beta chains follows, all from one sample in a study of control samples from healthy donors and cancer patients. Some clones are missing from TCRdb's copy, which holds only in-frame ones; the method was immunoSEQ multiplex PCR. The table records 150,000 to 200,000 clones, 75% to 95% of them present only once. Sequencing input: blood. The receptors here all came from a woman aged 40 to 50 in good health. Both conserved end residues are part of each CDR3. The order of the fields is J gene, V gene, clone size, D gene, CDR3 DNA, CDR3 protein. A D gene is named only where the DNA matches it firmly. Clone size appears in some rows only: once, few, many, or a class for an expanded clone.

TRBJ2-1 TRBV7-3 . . TGTGCCAGCAGCTTGCGCGGCAGGCCGGCTTCCGGAACGTACAATGAGCAGTTCTTC CASSLRGRPASGTYNEQFF
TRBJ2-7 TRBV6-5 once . TGTGCCAGCAGGACCGGGCCATTCAACTACGAGCAGTACTTC CASRTGPFNYEQYF
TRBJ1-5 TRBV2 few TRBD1 TGTGCCAGCAGGAAGTCCGGGACAGGGGGAGGTCAGCCCCAGCATTTT CASRKSGTGGGQPQHF
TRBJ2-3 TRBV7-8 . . TGTGCCAGCAGCTTATTTCGAATAGCCACAGATACGCAGTATTTT CASSLFRIATDTQYF
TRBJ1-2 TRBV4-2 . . TGTGCCAGCAGCCTACAGGGAGACTATGGCTACACCTTC CASSLQGDYGYTF
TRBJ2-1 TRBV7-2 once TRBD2 TGTGCCAGCAGCTTTAGCGGGGGGGCCGCTGAGCAGTTCTTC CASSFSGGAAEQFF
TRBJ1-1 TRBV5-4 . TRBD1 TGTGCCAGCAGCCAGGGGACAGGGGAAGCTTTCTTT CASSQGTGEAFF
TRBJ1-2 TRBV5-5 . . TGTGCCAGCAGCTTGGTAGAGAGCCCCTATGGCTACACCTTC CASSLVESPYGYTF
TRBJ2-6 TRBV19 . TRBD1 TGTGCCAGTAGAGCGACAGGGACCCCCAGCTCTGGGGCCAACGTCCTGACTTTC CASRATGTPSSGANVLTF
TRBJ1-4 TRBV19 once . TGTGCCAGTAGCACAGTCCGGGGGGAAAAACTGTTTTTT CASSTVRGEKLFF
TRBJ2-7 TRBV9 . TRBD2 TGTGCCAGCAGCGTAGAGGCTAGCGGGGGATGGTGGGAGCAGTACTTC CASSVEASGGWWEQYF
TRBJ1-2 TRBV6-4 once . TGTGCCAGCAGTGACAACTATGGCTACACCTTC CASSDNYGYTF
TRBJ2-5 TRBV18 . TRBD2 TGTGCCAGCTCACCACTGGGGGGGCAAGAGACCCAGTACTTC CASSPLGGQETQYF
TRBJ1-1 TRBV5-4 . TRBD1 TGTGCCAGCAGCTTGGATGGGACAGGGGGCTACACTGAAGCTTTCTTT CASSLDGTGGYTEAFF
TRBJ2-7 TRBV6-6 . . TGTGCCAGCAGTTACTCGAGGGAGCAGTACTTC CASSYSREQYF
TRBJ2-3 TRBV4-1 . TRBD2 TGCGCCAGCAGCCAAGACCAAGCGGGGCCAGGGAATACGCAGTATTTT CASSQDQAGPGNTQYF
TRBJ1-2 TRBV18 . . TGTGCCAGCTCACCACCGTCGTCCGCAGGGGACGGCTACACCTTC CASSPPSSAGDGYTF
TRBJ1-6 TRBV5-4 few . TGTGCCAGCAGCTTCGGGGGCTCCTATAATTCACCCCTCCACTTT CASSFGGSYNSPLHF
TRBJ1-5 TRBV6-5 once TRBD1 TGTGCCAGCACTCCGGGACAGGGAGATCAGCCCCAGCATTTT CASTPGQGDQPQHF
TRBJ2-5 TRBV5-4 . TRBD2 TGTGCCAGCAGCAACCTAGGACTAGCGGGGGGACAAGAGACCCAGTACTTC CASSNLGLAGGQETQYF
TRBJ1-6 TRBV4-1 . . TGCGCCAGCAGCCAAGAACAGGGTTTTTCACCCCTCCACTTT CASSQEQGFSPLHF
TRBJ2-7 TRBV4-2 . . TGTGCCAGCAGCCAAGAAGCGGGTAGAGTCTACGAGCAGTACTTC CASSQEAGRVYEQYF
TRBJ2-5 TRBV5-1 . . TGCGCCAGCAGCTACTCCGGGACTGGGCAAGAGACCCAGTACTTC CASSYSGTGQETQYF
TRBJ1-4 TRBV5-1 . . TGCGCCAGCAGCCGCGGACAGCCCGGTAATGAAAAACTGTTTTTT CASSRGQPGNEKLFF
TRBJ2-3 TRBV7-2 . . TGTGCCAGCAGCTTTAGTAGGGATACGCAGTATTTT CASSFSRDTQYF
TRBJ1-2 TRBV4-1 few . TGCGCCAGCAGCCGGTTAGAAAGGGCGGACTATGGCTACACCTTC CASSRLERADYGYTF
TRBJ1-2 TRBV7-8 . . TGTGCCAGCAGCTTAGGCGGCAGTACTAACTATGGCTACACCTTC CASSLGGSTNYGYTF
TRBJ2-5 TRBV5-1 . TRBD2 TGCGCCAGCAGCTCTGGCTGGGGGGGCCAAGAGACCCAGTACTTC CASSSGWGGQETQYF
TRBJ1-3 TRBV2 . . TGTGCCGGCCAGATCTCTGGAAACACCATATATTTT CAGQISGNTIYF
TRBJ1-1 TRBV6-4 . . TGTGCCAGCAGTGTGTGGGTAAACACTGAAGCTTTCTTT CASSVWVNTEAFF
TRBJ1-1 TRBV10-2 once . TGCGCCAGCAGTGAGTCCGAGATACAGGGCTTAATGAACACTGAAGCTTTCTTT CASSESEIQGLMNTEAFF
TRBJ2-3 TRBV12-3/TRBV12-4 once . TGTGCCAGCGCCCCTGGGACAGATACGCAGTATTTT CASAPGTDTQYF
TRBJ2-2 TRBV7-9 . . TGTGCCAGCAGCTGGCGACTTGCCGGGGAGCTGTTTTTT CASSWRLAGELFF
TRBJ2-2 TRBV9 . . TGTGCCAGCAGCCCCCCGAACACCGGGGAGCTGTTTTTT CASSPPNTGELFF
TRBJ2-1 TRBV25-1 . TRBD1 TGTGCCAGCAGCATCGGGACAGGGGGAGATTGGCAGTTCTTC CASSIGTGGDWQFF
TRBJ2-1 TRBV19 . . TGTGCCAGTAGTATACAATCGGGAGCCCCCTACAATGAGCAGTTCTTC CASSIQSGAPYNEQFF
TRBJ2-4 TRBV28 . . TGTGCCAGCACCACAGGGTCCAAAAACATTCAGTACTTC CASTTGSKNIQYF
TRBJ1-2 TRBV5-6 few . TGTGCCAGCAGCTTCAAGGGCTATGGCTACACCTTC CASSFKGYGYTF
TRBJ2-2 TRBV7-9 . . TGTGCCAGCAGCTTAAAACAGATCACCGGGGAGCTGTTTTTT CASSLKQITGELFF
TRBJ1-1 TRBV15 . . TGTGCCACCAGCAGAGATGCGGAGTCCTTCGGCACTGAAGCTTTCTTT CATSRDAESFGTEAFF
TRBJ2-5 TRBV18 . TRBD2 TGTGCCAGCTCACCTGGTCGGCGGGGGGTCTCGGAGACCCAGTACTTC CASSPGRRGVSETQYF
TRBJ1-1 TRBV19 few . TGTGCCAGTAGTATGTACCTCGGGGTAAGCACTGAAGCTTTCTTT CASSMYLGVSTEAFF
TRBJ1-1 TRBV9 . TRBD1 TGTGCCAGCAGCCAAAATTACCCTCCGGACAGGGTTTTT CASSQNYPPDRVF
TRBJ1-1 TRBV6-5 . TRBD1 TGTGCCAGCAGTTACCAGACAGGGGGTACTGAAGCTTTCTTT CASSYQTGGTEAFF
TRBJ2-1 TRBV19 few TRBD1 TGTGCCAGTAGTGACAGGGTGGGGAACAATGAGCAGTTCTTC CASSDRVGNNEQFF
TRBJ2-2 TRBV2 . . TGTGCCAGCAGTCAAATAGGGGTTTCCGGGGAGCTGTTTTTT CASSQIGVSGELFF
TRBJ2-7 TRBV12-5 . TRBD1 TGTGCTAGTGGTTTTGACAGGGGGTGGGAGCAGTACTTC CASGFDRGWEQYF
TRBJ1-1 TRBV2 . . TGTGCCAGCTCCCTCCGGGGAAGCTCGAACACTGAAGCTTTCTTT CASSLRGSSNTEAFF
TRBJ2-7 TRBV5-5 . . TGTGCCAGCAGCTTAAGGGACATCGTCTCCTACGAGCAGTACTTC CASSLRDIVSYEQYF
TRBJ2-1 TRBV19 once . TGTGCCAGTAGTATCAGTGACACCTACAATGAGCAGTTCTTC CASSISDTYNEQFF
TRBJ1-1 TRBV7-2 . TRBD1 TGTGCCAGCAGCCCGAGACAGGGCATGAACACTGAAGCTTTCTTT CASSPRQGMNTEAFF
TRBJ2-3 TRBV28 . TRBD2 TGTGCCAGCAGCCGGTGGGGCGGGAGAGGCACAGATACGCAGTATTTT CASSRWGGRGTDTQYF
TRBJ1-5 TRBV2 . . TGTGCCAGCATTCGGGATGGGGGTCAGCCCCAGCATTTT CASIRDGGQPQHF
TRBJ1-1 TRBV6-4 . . TGTGCCAGCGCAAAGGGACCGACGAACACTGAAGCTTTCTTT CASAKGPTNTEAFF